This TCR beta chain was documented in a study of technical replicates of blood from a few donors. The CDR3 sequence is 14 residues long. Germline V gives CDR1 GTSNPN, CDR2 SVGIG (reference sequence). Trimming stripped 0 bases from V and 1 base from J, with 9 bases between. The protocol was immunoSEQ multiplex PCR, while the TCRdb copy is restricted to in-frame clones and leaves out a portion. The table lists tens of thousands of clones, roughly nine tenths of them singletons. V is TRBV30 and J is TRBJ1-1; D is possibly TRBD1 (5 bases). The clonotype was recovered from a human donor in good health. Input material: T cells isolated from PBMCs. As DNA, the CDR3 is TGTGCCTGGAGTGTACTGGGGCAGAACACTGAAGCTTTCTTT. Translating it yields CAWSVLGQNTEAFF.